This is a list of T cell receptor beta chains from one sample in a study of T cells expressing NK-cell markers. With the 5' RACE reads reprocessed, TCRdb shows one record per CDR3 protein and no DNA. The table for this sample gives 350,000 to 450,000 distinct CDR3 sequences. The sequenced sample was blood T cells: a sorted CD56 or NKG2C T cell subset, CD4+ or CD8+ T cells, or bulk PBMC T cells (not recorded which). Receptor source: a man aged 18 to 69 in good health. The CDR3 runs from the conserved cysteine through the conserved F or W.

j_call | v_call | cdr3_aa
TRBJ1-1 | TRBV9 | CASSPGRTGGFGNTEAFF
TRBJ2-1 | TRBV5-1 | CASSGEKRQGGTYNEQFF
TRBJ1-1 | TRBV11-3 | CASSLSINTEAFF
TRBJ1-2 | TRBV7-9 | CASSVVREGGNYGYTF
TRBJ2-7 | TRBV6-6 | CAVAGGREQYF
TRBJ2-3 | TRBV20-1 | CSASGGRAADTQYF
TRBJ1-1 | TRBV18 | CASSLTLGALNTEAFF
TRBJ2-1 | TRBV5-1 | CASSWASGGSNEQFF
TRBJ1-1 | TRBV27 | CASSHRQGMEAFF
TRBJ1-4 | TRBV5-8 | CASSLVGRDAEKLFF
TRBJ2-2 | TRBV12-3/TRBV12-4 | CASRSGHGTPGELFF
TRBJ2-7 | TRBV7-9 | CASSLSRGDYEQYF
TRBJ2-3 | TRBV15 | CATSRQGLGDTQYF